This TCR beta chain was identified during a study of T cell responses to AZD1222 COVID-19 vaccine. The germline V gene has CDR1 SGHRS and CDR2 YFSETQ. Between the trimmed V and J ends, which lost 1 base and 5 bases, there was a span of 7 bases. The CDR3 runs 14 residues. Concerning this clone itself: Its antigen is undetermined.

The table came from immunoSEQ multiplex PCR; TCRdb's copy has only in-frame clones and leaves some out. Of 160,000 or so clones listed, more than 80% are singletons. The study's findings and limits: Only six or seven AZD1222 recipients tested seropositive at baseline. Spike-specific TCR breadth and depth were elevated following two AZD1222 doses.

The source material was peripheral blood, sampled 28 days after the second dose of the MenACWY control vaccine. The chain couples TRBV5-1 to TRBJ1-6; D is possibly TRBD1 (5 bases). This receptor was obtained from an adult who received the MenACWY meningococcal vaccine as a control. This chain's CDR3 is CASSLTGNNSPLHF. DNA of the CDR3: TGCGCCAGCAGCTTGACAGGAAATAATTCACCCCTCCACTTT. The full variable domain, with the rest looked up from reference TRBV5-1 and TRBJ1-6, is KAGVTQTPRYLIKTRGQQVTLSCSPISGHRSVSWYQQTPGQGLQFLFEYFSETQRNKGNFPGRFSGRQFSNSRSEMNVSTLELGDSALYLCASSLTGNNSPLHFGNGTRLTVT.